Detailed here is one TCR beta chain. What this receptor recognizes is not known. The record has no base qualities; no much larger clone is one base away. TCR CDR3 regions were amplified from genomic DNA by multiplex PCR using the deep immunoSEQ assay. Extracted genomic DNA from each cell subset was distributed evenly across all wells of several immunoSEQ 96-well plates, and each plate was treated as a replicate. For sorted subsets, 150 to 250 ng genomic DNA, equal to tens of thousands of T cell genomes, was loaded into each replicate PCR. Purified libraries were measured with a Qubit 3.0 fluorometer, size-checked on a Bioanalyzer 2100, and measured again with the KAPA Library Quantification kit. Every immunoSEQ 96-well plate was sequenced on a dedicated single-read 150-cycle Illumina NextSeq 550 flow cell. Turning to the authors' computational methods: Because only junctional sequences without quality scores were contained in the immunoSEQ output, filtering matching that applied to full-length reads could not be performed. Sequences were annotated with PyIR, a Python wrapper for IgBLAST v1.9, and V/J genes and CDR3 were assigned using IMGT germline references. Any read was removed if the V/J assignment was weak (E-value above 1e-6), the CDR3 was missing, or the read contained stop codons, out-of-frame junctions, or ambiguous translated residues. V3J clonotypes were defined as sequences sharing an identical inferred V gene, J gene, and CDR3 amino acid sequence. Percentage overlap between repertoires was computed as shared unique clonotypes divided by the size of the smaller repertoire. Repertoire richness was assessed with RTK rarefaction, the Chao1 estimator, and Recon v2.1 estimates of unobserved clonotypes. Generation probabilities for all TCRbeta clonotypes obtained by the gDNA method from a handful of donors were computed using OLGA. The table was pulled from immuneACCESS by TCRdb, which kept in-frame rearrangements only. Such tables lose some clones; where checked, under half of the loss comes from unresolved V genes, and the rest has no known cause. V, J and clone size are those of that table, while D and trimming were read from the DNA. This sample lists about 610,000 clones; approximately 96% were detected once. The ten largest make up 0.11% of the sample.

These data originate in a study of shared clonotypes between healthy human individuals (TCRdb year 2020). Study-wide context: The cohort comprised two women and three men aged 18 to 49 years. For each donor, CD4 naive and CD4 memory were each given three plates, CD8 naive was given two plates, and CD8 memory was given one plate. Blood TCR repertoires of several healthy adults were deeply sequenced to estimate repertoire size and the extent of clonotype sharing between individuals. To increase sequencing depth and limit assay-specific biases, TCR repertoire library preparation and sequencing were carried out by different laboratories using diverse techniques. Between about 0.8 and 9 billion PBMCs per donor were obtained by leukapheresis. Overall study outcomes, separate from this receptor: The small number of donors limited the genetic and exposure-history diversity represented. Incomplete sequencing was indicated by rarefaction of sorted-subset datasets, despite the large sequencing depth. Pairwise subsampling indicated that sequencing depth was expected to affect the degree of clonotype sharing among donors. Sharing across a handful of donors was observed for approximately 5% of naive CD4, around 3.5% of naive CD8, over 2% of memory CD4, and about 0.4% of memory CD8 clonotypes. Estimated clonotype richness was generally larger for naive than for memory subsets. Clonotypes shared by all four sorted-subset donors showed higher generation probabilities than non-shared clonotypes. Sampling was limited to blood, and TCR repertoires in tissue likely differ from TCR repertoires in blood.

CDR1 and CDR2, per the germline V gene (reference sequence), are LNHDA and SQIVND. The V and J ends are trimmed by 7 bases and 2 bases, leaving 18 bases between them. The CDR3 sequence holds 15 residues, the cysteine and phenylalanine included. Of all the DNA, just the CDR3 is kept, 45 bases in frame from base 1. For the CD8 naive samples, CD45RO-negative cells were positively selected for CCR7, yielding a CD45RA+CCR7+ population from which TemRA cells were excluded. The donors were healthy, HIV-negative adults who had no recently reported acute infections or vaccinations. All donors were Caucasian adults living in Nashville, Tennessee, USA. Blood was obtained by leukapheresis, after which PBMCs were separated by Ficoll-Histopaque density gradient centrifugation and cryopreserved in liquid nitrogen vapor phase. Analytical flow cytometry was used to check the purity and quantity of every magnetically sorted T cell population. Each sorted fraction had its genomic DNA isolated and then quantified by UV absorbance on a Nanodrop 2000c.

This chain joins TRBV19 to TRBJ2-7, and perhaps TRBD1 as D gene, on 6 matching bases. The source of this sequence is a woman in her 30s in good health. Sequenced: naive CD8+ T cells sorted from blood. According to the study, the label for this sample's cell subset or site signals: CD45RA+CCR7+. The CDR3 region reads CASKLGAQGPYEQYF. The nucleotides read TGTGCCAGTAAGTTGGGGGCCCAGGGCCCCTACGAGCAGTACTTC.